Described below is a single T cell receptor (beta chain) sequence and its context. Its antigen remains unknown. Each TCR beta cDNA library carried unique molecular identifiers. Yield was about 500,000 cDNA molecules from roughly 0.93 to 9.6 million T cells. A single record per CDR3 protein comes from TCRdb applying MiXCR to the PCR reads. The sample lists roughly 540,000 distinct CDR3 sequences; approximately 34% were seen once. This specimen comes from a study of post-analysis software for immune sequencing data. The wider study: There were relapsing-remitting, secondary progressive and progressive-relapsing multiple sclerosis among the disease courses included.

Study-level results: Normalized Chao1 diversity was significantly reduced in patients versus controls. Same-batch samples co-clustered strongly by F measure.

This sequence was found in a girl between 2 and 17 years old with multiple sclerosis. Sequencing input: blood.

The CDR3 protein is CAIRAPNTEAFF. Here the CDR3 DNA reads TGTGCCATCCGGGCACCGAACACTGAAGCTTTCTTT. The chain links TRBV10-3 to TRBJ1-1; D not certain. The CDR3 has 12 residues. The germline V and J ends were trimmed by 8 bases and 1 base, with 8 bases remaining between them. The germline V gene has CDR1 ENHRY and CDR2 SYGVKD.